Below are 4 T cell receptor beta chains sequenced from a single sample in a study of cytomegalovirus exposure and HLA in healthy donors (TCRdb year 2017). Library construction relied on the immunoSEQ multiplex PCR assay. The multiplex PCR relied on a mix of 60 forward primers for TCR Vbeta segments and 13 reverse primers for TCR Jbeta segments. TCRdb limited this immuneACCESS table to in-frame rearrangements with V and J called. A share of clones is missing; checked studies link under half to unresolved V genes, and the rest is unexplained. The sample table records under 150,000 clones; about 83% of these occur just once. The ten biggest clones cover roughly 1.2% of the sample. Source material: PBMCs. These receptors originate from a girl aged 2-10 years in good health and CMV-seronegative.

In its sample, this clone was seen a few times. The chain is built from TRBV28 and TRBJ1-2; a weak D match, TRBD1 (6 bases). The ends were cut back, 5 bases at V and 8 bases at J, with 12 bases in the middle. Per the germline V gene, CDR1 is MDHEN and CDR2 is SYDVKM. This CDR3 has 12 amino acids. The CDR3 loop reads CASSTTGSGYTF. DNA for the CDR3: TGTGCCAGCAGTACGACAGGTTCGGGCTACACCTTC.

This clone has more than one count but fewer than ten. The V gene is TRBV21-1, the J gene TRBJ2-5; the table gives TRBD2 as D, unverified against the DNA. TRBV21-1 is reported as a pseudogene. The CDR3 has 15 amino acids. CDR3 sequence: CASSPPRGVQETQYF. The CDR3 DNA reads as TGTGCCAGCAGCCCACCCCGGGGGGTCCAAGAGACCCAGTACTTC.

CDR3 residues: CASSFGTSLYEQFF. CDR3 in DNA: TGTGCCAGCAGCTTCGGGACTAGCCTGTATGAGCAGTTCTTC. This rearrangement joins TRBV5-6 to TRBJ2-1, with 9 bases lining up with TRBD2. Looked up from germline, CDR1 is SGHDT and CDR2 is YYEEEE. This CDR3 is 14 amino acids long. Trimming cost V 2 bases and J 8 bases; bases outside gene matches: 5.

The rearrangement uses TRBV2 and TRBJ1-5; 10 positions agree with TRBD1. The CDR3 is 14 amino acids. The junction had 1 base not matched to a gene; V was cut back by 4 bases and J by 4 bases. Germline CDR1 is SNHLY and CDR2 is FYNNEI. CDR3 coding DNA: TGTGCCAGCAGTGGACAGGGGGCGAATCAGCCCCAGCATTTT. This sequence encodes CASSGQGANQPQHF.